This T cell receptor (beta chain) was documented in a study of cytomegalovirus exposure and HLA in healthy donors. The study ran its PCR with 60 Vbeta and 13 Jbeta primers. Produced via immunoSEQ multiplex PCR; TCRdb's table is partial and in-frame only. The sample has 110,000 to 150,000 clones; roughly 80% are singletons. CDR3 size: 13 residues. V lost 0 bases, J lost 7 bases, and 6 bases lay in between. Germline CDR1 reads ENHRY; CDR2 reads SYGVKD. This TCR derives from a woman aged 40 to 55 in good health and CMV-seronegative. The rearrangement links TRBV10-3 to TRBJ2-2; D is uncertain. Sequencing used PBMCs. The CDR3 nucleotides are TGTGCCATCAGTGAGTCGAACGGCGGGGAGCTGTTTTTT. Protein product: CAISESNGGELFF.